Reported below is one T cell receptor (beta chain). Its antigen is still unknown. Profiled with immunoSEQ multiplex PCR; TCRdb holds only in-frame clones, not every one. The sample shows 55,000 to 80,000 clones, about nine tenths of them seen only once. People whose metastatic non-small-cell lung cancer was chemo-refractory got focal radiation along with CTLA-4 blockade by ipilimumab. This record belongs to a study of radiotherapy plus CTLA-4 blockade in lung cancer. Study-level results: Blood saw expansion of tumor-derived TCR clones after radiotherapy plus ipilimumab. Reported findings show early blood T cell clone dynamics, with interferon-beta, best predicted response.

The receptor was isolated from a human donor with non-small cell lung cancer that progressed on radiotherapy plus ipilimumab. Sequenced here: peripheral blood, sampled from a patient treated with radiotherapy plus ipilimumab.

CDR3 in DNA: TGTGCCAGCAGTTACTCGCGGGGGAGGCGAACTGAAGCTTTCTTT. Amino acid sequence: CASSYSRGRRTEAFF. The J gene is TRBJ1-1, the V gene TRBV6-5; the D gene is possibly TRBD1 (5 bases). Germline lookup yields CDR1 MNHEY and CDR2 SVGAGI. This CDR3 has 15 residues. V was trimmed by 0 bases and J by 5 bases, leaving 13 bases between them.